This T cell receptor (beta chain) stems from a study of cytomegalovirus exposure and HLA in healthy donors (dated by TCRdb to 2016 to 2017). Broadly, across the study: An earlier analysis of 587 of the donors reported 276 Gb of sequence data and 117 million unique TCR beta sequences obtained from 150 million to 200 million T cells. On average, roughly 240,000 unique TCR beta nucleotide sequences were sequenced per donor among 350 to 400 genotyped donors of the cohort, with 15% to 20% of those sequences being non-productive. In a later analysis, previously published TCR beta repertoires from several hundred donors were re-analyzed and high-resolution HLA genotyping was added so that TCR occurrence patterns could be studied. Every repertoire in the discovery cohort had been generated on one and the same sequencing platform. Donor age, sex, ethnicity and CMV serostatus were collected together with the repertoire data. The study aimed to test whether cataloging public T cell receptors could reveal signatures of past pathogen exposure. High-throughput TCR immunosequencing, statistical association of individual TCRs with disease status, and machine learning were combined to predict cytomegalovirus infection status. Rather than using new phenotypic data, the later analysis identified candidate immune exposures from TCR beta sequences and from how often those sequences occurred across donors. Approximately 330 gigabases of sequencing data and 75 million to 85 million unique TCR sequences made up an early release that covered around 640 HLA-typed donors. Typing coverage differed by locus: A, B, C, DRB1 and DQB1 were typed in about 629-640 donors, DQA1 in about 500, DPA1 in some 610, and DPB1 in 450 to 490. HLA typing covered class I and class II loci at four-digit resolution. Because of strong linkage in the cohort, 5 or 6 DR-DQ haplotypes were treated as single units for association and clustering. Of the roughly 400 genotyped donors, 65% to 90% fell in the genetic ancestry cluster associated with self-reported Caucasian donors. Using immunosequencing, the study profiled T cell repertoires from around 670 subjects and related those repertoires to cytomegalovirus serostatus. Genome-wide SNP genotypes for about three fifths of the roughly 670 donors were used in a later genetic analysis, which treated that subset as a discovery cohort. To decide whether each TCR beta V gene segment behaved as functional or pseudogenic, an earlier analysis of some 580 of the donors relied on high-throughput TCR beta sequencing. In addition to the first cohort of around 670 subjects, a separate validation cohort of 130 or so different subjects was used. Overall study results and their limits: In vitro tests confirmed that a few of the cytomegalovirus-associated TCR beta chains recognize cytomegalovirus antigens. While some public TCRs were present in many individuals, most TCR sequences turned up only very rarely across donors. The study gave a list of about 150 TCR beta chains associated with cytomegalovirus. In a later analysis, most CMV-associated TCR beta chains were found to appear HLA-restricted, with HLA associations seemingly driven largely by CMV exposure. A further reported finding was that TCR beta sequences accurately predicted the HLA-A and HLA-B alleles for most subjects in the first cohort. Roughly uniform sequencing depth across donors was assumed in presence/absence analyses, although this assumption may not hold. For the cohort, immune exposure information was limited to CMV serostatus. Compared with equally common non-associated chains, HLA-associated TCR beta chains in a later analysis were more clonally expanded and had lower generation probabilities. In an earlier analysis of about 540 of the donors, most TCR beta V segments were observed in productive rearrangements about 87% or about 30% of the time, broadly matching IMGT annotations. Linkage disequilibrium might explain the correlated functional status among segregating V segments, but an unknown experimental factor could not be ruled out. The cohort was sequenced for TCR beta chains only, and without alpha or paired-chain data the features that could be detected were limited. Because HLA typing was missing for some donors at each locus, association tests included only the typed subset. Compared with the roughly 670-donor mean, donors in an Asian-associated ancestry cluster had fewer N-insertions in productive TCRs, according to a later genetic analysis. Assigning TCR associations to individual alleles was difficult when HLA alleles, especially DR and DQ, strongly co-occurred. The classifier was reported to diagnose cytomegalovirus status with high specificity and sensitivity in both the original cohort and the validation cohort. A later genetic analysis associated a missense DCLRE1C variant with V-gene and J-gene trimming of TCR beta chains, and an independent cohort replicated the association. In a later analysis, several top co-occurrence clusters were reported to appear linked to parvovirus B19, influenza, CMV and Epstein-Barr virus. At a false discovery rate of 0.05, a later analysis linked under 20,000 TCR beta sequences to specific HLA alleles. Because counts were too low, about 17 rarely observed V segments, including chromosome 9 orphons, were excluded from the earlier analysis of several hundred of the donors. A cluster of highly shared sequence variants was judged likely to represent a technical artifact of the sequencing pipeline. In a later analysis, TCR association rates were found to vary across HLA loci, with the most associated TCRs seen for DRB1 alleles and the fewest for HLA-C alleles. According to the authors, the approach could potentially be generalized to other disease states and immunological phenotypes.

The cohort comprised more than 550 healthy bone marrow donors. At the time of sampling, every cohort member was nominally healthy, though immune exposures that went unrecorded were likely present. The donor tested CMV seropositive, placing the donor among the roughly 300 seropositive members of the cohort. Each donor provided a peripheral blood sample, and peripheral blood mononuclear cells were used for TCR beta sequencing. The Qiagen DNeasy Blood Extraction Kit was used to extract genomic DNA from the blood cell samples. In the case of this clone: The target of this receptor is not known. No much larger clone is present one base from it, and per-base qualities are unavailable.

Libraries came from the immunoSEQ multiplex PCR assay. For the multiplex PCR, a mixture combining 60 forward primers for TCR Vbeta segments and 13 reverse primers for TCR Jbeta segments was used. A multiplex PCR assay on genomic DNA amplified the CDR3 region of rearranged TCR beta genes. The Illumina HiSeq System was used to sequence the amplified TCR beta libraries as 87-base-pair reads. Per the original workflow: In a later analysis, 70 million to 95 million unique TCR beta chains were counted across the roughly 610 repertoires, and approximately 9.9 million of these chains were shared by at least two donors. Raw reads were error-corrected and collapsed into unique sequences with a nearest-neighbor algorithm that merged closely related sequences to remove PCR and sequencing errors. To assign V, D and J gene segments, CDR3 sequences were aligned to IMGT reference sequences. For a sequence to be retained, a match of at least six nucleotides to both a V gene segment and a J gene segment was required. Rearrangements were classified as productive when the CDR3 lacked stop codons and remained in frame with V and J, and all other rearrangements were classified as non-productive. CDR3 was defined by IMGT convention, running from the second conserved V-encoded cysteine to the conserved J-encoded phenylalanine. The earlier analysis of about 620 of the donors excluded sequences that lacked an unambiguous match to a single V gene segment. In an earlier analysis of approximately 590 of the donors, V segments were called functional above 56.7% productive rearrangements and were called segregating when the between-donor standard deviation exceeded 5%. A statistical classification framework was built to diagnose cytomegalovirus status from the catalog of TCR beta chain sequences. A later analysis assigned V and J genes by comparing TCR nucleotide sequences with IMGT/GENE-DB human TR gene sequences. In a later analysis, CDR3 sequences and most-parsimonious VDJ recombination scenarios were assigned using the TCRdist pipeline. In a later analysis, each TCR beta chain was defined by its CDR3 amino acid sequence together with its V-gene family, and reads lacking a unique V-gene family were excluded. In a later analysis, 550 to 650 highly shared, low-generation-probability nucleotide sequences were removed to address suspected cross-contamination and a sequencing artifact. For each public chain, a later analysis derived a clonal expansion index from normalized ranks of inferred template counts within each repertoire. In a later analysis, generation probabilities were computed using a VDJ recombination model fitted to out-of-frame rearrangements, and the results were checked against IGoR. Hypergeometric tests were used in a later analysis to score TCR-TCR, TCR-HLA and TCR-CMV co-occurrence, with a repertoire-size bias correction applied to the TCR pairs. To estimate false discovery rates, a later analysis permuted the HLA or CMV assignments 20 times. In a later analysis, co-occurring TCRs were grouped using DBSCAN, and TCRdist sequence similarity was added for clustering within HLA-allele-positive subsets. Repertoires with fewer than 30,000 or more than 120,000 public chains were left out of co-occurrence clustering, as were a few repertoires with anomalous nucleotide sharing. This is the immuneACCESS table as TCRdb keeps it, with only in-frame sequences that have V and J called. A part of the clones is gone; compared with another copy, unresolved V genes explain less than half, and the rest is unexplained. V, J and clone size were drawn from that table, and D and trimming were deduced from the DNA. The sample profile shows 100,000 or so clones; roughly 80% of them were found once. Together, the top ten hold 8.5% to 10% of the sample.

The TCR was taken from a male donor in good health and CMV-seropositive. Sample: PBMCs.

The CDR3 protein is CASSLLAGGPDTQYF. The DNA is TGTGCCAGCAGCCTTCTAGCGGGAGGGCCGGATACGCAGTATTTT. The chain joins TRBV7-2 to TRBJ2-3; a stretch of 12 junction bases matches TRBD2. From the germline V gene, CDR1 is SGHTA and CDR2 is FQGNSA. The CDR3 has 15 amino acids, counting the end cysteine and phenylalanine. Just the 45-base CDR3 DNA is kept, in frame starting at base 1. Compared with germline, V lacks 5 bases and J lacks 6 bases; bases without a gene match: 6.